A single sample gave rise to the 5 T cell receptor beta chains below, sequenced in a study of CXCR3-negative and CXCR3-positive naive CD8 T cells. The antigens for these receptors are not known. Findings of the study overall: More hydrophobic TRB CDR3s were found in CXCR3-positive naive cells than in CXCR3-negative naive cells.

In preparing the TRB cDNA libraries, 5' RACE with UMI labels was used. One entry per CDR3 protein, without DNA, is what TCRdb gives after re-calling the 5' RACE reads. The sample totals tens of thousands of distinct CDR3 sequences. Sequenced material: naive CXCR3+ CD8+ T cells from blood. As for subset: CD45RO-CCR7+CD27+CD95- naive CD8+ T cells expressing CXCR3 (TNR3+). The source is a human donor in good health. Some clones in this sample may be carry-over from other donors' samples.

V usage is TRBV7-9 and J usage is TRBJ2-1. Germline assignment: CDR1 SEHNR and CDR2 FQNEAQ (reference sequence). This CDR3 has 11 residues. The chain's CDR3 is CASSLVYEQFF.

The rearrangement links TRBV28 to TRBJ1-5; as DNA is missing, the TRBD1 call by TCRdb cannot be tested. The CDR3 consists of 15 residues. Germline lookup yields CDR1 MDHEN and CDR2 SYDVKM. CDR3 in amino acids: CASSFSDRGDQPQHF.

The gene calls are TRBV28 and TRBJ2-3; no DNA is available, so the TRBD1 call from TCRdb remains unchecked. Germline V gene lookup returns CDR1 MDHEN and CDR2 SYDVKM. The CDR3 is 16 residues long. The CDR3 sequence is CASSSSRGPITDTQYF. The full variable domain, completed using reference TRBV28 and TRBJ2-3, is DVKVTQSSRYLVKRTGEKVFLECVQDMDHENMFWYRQDPGLGLRLIYFSYDVKMKEKGDIPEGYSVSREKKERFSLILESASTNQTSMYLCASSSSRGPITDTQYFGPGTRLTVL.

The chain couples TRBV28 to TRBJ2-3; as DNA is missing, the TRBD1 call by TCRdb cannot be tested. This CDR3 has 13 amino acids. The germline V gene has CDR1 MDHEN and CDR2 SYDVKM. CDR3 loop: CATQYSTGAEMDF.

The J gene is TRBJ2-1, the V gene TRBV27; the TCRdb call, TRBD1, lacks DNA for checking. Germline V gene sequence: CDR1 MNHEY, CDR2 SMNVEV (reference sequence). The CDR3 is 15 residues long. The CDR3 reads CATYRDRDSYNEQFF.